Sequencing of this TCR beta chain was carried out in a study of regulatory T cells in long-lasting Graves disease. Whole-study results and caveats: Authors noted too few samples as a limitation.

About this clonotype itself: The target antigen is unknown.

Investigators prepared the TCR beta libraries by applying iRepertoire HTBI primers and Arm-PCR of CDR3 regions. Original handling: Analysis of the samples identified more than 60 TRBV and 13 to 15 TRBJ segments. TCRdb analysed the multiplex PCR reads with MiXCR anew, one entry per CDR3 protein. The V and J calls were determined by TCRdb, not by the authors. This repertoire shows over 450,000 distinct CDR3 sequences, 9.5% to 15% found once; its top ten account for 8% to 10%. Time point given: newly diagnosed GD, antithyroid drugs for less than 3 months. The TCR library was prepared using RNA isolated from PBMCs. These same records also appear under a second study, on T cells in Graves' hyperthyroidism and ophthalmopathy. That work adds: Classification by a 13 V-J model distinguished ophthalmopathy from stable hyperthyroidism. Ophthalmopathy, as predicted by the model, came a median around 7 months after the prediction.

The sequence was collected from a woman in her thirties with Graves disease. This sample comprised peripheral blood mononuclear cells (PBMCs), obtained at new diagnosis, from a patient treated with antithyroid drugs.

The DNA for the CDR3 is TGTGCCAGCAGCAGACAGACAGGGGACACTGAAGCTTTCTTT. It codes for CASSRQTGDTEAFF. The chain is built from TRBV7-9 and TRBJ1-1; 8 bases are a match to TRBD1. The germline gives CDR1 SEHNR, CDR2 FQNEAQ (reference sequence). This CDR3 is 14 amino acids long. Germline trimming cut 5 bases from V and 3 bases from J; bases unmatched to any gene: 5.